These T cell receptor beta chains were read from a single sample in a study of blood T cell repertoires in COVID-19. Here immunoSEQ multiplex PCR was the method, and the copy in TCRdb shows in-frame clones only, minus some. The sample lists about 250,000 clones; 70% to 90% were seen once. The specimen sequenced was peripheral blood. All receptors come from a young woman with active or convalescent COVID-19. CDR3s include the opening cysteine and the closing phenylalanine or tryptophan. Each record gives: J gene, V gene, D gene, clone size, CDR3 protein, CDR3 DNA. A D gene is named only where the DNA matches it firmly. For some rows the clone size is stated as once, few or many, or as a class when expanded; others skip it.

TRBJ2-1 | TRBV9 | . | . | CASSVNSGSYNEQFF | TGTGCCAGCAGCGTAAATAGCGGCTCCTACAATGAGCAGTTCTTC
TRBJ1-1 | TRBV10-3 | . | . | CASAMAGANTEAFF | TGTGCCAGCGCGATGGCGGGGGCGAACACTGAAGCTTTCTTT
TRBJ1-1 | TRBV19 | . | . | CASSIDGGGGRNTEAFF | TGTGCCAGTAGTATAGATGGTGGCGGGGGAAGGAACACTGAAGCTTTCTTT
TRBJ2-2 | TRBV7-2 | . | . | CASSLDSRLYTGELFF | TGTGCCAGCAGCTTAGACAGCCGCCTATACACCGGGGAGCTGTTTTTT
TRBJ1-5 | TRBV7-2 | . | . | CASSSSRYQPQHF | TGTGCCAGCAGCTCCTCGCGGTATCAGCCCCAGCATTTT
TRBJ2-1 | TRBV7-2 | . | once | CASSFWSGGNEQFF | TGTGCCAGCAGCTTCTGGAGCGGCGGGAATGAGCAGTTCTTC
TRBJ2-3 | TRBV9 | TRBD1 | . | CASSGDRVTDTQYF | TGTGCCAGCAGCGGTGACAGGGTCACAGATACGCAGTATTTT
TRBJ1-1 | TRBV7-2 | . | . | CASSLGQRAFF | TGTGCCAGCAGCTTAGGACAGAGAGCTTTCTTT
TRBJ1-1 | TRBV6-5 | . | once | CASSPSGGRSTEAFF | TGTGCCAGCAGCCCATCGGGGGGCAGGAGCACTGAAGCTTTCTTT
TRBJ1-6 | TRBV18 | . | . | CASSPIQGGYSPLHF | TGTGCCAGCTCACCAATTCAGGGAGGGTATTCACCCCTCCACTTT
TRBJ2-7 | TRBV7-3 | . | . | CASSLRFGYEQYF | TGTGCCAGCAGCTTAAGGTTCGGTTACGAGCAGTACTTC
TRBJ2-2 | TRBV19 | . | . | CASSVRGGELFF | TGTGCCAGTAGTGTCAGGGGAGGGGAGCTGTTTTTT
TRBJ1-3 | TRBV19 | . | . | CASSPLRGAGNTIYF | TGTGCCAGTAGTCCCCTACGGGGGGCAGGAAACACCATATATTTT
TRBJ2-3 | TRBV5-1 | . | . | CASSLGEADTQYF | TGCGCCAGCAGCTTGGGTGAGGCAGATACGCAGTATTTT
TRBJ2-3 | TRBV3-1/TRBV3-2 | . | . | CASSQDGGDTQYF | TGTGCCAGCAGCCAAGATGGGGGGGATACGCAGTATTTT
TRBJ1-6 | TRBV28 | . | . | CASSFSEGRNSPLHF | TGTGCCAGCAGTTTTAGCGAGGGCCGTAATTCACCCCTCCACTTT